This T cell receptor (beta chain) comes out of a study of identical twins. The CDR3 is made up of 14 amino acids. With 6 bases removed from V and 7 bases from J, the gap between germline ends came to 19 bases. MiXCR, run by TCRdb on the 5' RACE reads, gives a single entry per CDR3 protein. Of 450,000 or so distinct CDR3 sequences in the sample, approximately 15% were seen once. These sequences were also reported in another study, on yellow fever vaccine responses in identical twins.

This receptor was identified in a woman younger than 35 in good health. The specimen was CD4+ T cells sorted from blood. This chain connects TRBV12-3 or TRBV12-4 to TRBJ2-7, with D perhaps TRBD2 (6 bases). This chain's CDR3 is CASRITPTAGEQYF. CDR3 coding DNA: TGTGCCAGCAGGATTACACCAACCGCGGGAGAGCAGTACTTC.